Shown below are 17 T cell receptor beta chains from a single sample sequenced in a study of CD8 T cells in ankylosing spondylitis. TCRdb fed the 5' RACE reads into MiXCR, producing one record per CDR3 protein. The sample consists of some 350,000 distinct CDR3 sequences, under 15% of them appearing once. Sequenced sample: blood, either unsorted or a sorted T cell fraction (not recorded which). The receptor set was obtained from a male donor with ankylosing spondylitis or in good health (not recorded which).

This clonotype has only a few counts. The genes are TRBV19 and TRBJ2-2; D is perhaps TRBD1 or TRBD2 (5 bases each). The germline V and J ends were trimmed by 5 bases and 0 bases, with 16 bases remaining between them. The germline CDR1 and CDR2 sequences are LNHDA and SQIVND (reference sequence). The CDR3 spans 17 residues. The CDR3 DNA is TGTGCCAGTAGTTTGATAGCCGGGACGGCGAACACCGGGGAGCTGTTTTTT. It specifies CASSLIAGTANTGELFF. The variable domain in full, with the rest retrieved from reference TRBV19 and TRBJ2-2, is DGGITQSPKYLFRKEGQNVTLSCEQNLNHDAMYWYRQDPGQGLRLIYYSQIVNDFQKGDIAEGYSVSREKKESFPLTVTSAQKNPTAFYLCASSLIAGTANTGELFFGEGSRLTVL.

The chain combines TRBV25-1 with TRBJ1-2; TRBD1 aligns across 8 bases. V was pared by 0 bases and J by 3 bases, with 6 bases of the junction left unmatched. The germline V gene encodes CDR1 MGHDK and CDR2 SYGVNS. CDR3 size: 16 residues. The CDR3 coding sequence is TGTGCCAGCAGTGAATATGGAGGACAGGGCGACTATGGCTACACCTTC. It codes for CASSEYGGQGDYGYTF.

This clonotype was observed many times. This rearrangement joins TRBV5-1 to TRBJ2-1; unclear D gene. This CDR3 spans 12 amino acids. Germline CDR1 and CDR2: SGHRS and YFSETQ. V lost 4 bases, J lost 10 bases, and 12 bases lay in between. This CDR3 is CASSPRREEQFF. The CDR3 nucleotides read TGCGCCAGCAGCCCTCGAAGGGAAGAGCAGTTCTTC.

There are a few counts of this clonotype. V usage is TRBV28 and J usage is TRBJ1-6; D gene uncertain. The CDR3 sequence is 13 residues long. V was trimmed by 7 bases and J by 4 bases, leaving 8 bases between them. Per the germline V gene, CDR1 is MDHEN and CDR2 is SYDVKM. The CDR3 nucleotides read TGTGCCAGCAAACTCCCATATAATTCACCCCTCCACTTT. It translates to CASKLPYNSPLHF.

There are a few counts of this clonotype. This sequence joins TRBV7-8 and TRBJ2-1; D is possibly TRBD1 or TRBD2 (5 bases each). The CDR3 extends over 15 amino acids. CDR1 and CDR2 from the germline V gene are SGHVS and FQNEAQ. V was trimmed by 5 bases and J by 4 bases, leaving 15 bases between them. The CDR3, as DNA: TGTGCCAGCAGCGGGGACCAGCCCCTATACAATGAGCAGTTCTTC. The encoded protein is CASSGDQPLYNEQFF.

This clonotype was counted ten times or more. The chain uses TRBV5-1 and TRBJ1-6; no clear D gene. V was shortened by 5 bases and J by 5 bases, with 14 bases between the two germline ends. Looked up from germline, CDR1 is SGHRS and CDR2 is YFSETQ. The CDR3 length is 15 residues. The CDR3 region is CASRRSPGDNSPLHF. In DNA form, the CDR3 reads TGCGCCAGCAGACGGTCCCCGGGCGATAATTCACCCCTCCACTTT. Combining the CDR3 with reference TRBV5-1 and TRBJ1-6 gives the whole variable domain KAGVTQTPRYLIKTRGQQVTLSCSPISGHRSVSWYQQTPGQGLQFLFEYFSETQRNKGNFPGRFSGRQFSNSRSEMNVSTLELGDSALYLCASRRSPGDNSPLHFGNGTRLTVT.

The J gene is TRBJ1-4, the V gene TRBV15, with D possibly TRBD1 on 5 matching bases. Trimming took 4 bases from V and 2 from J, leaving 11 bases between them. CDR1 and CDR2 from the germline V gene are LNHNV and YYDKDF (reference sequence). There are 15 residues in the CDR3. CDR3 sequence: CATSKSGQTNEKLFF. In DNA, the CDR3 is TGTGCCACCAGCAAATCGGGGCAGACTAATGAAAAACTGTTTTTT.

The chain carries TRBV28 and TRBJ2-7, with D perhaps matching TRBD1 or TRBD2 (5 bases each). The CDR3 runs to 15 residues. Germline V lookup: CDR1 MDHEN, CDR2 SYDVKM. Trimming took off 5 bases at V and 0 bases at J, with 14 bases between the two ends. The CDR3 DNA reads TGTGCCAGCAGTCGAGGGACGTCGAGCTCCTACGAGCAGTACTTC. This encodes CASSRGTSSSYEQYF.

This clonotype was recorded a few times. The chain combines TRBV19 with TRBJ2-3, with 7 bases matching TRBD2. The CDR3 extends over 14 amino acids. Trimming removed 4 bases from V and 1 base from J; junction bases left unmatched: 2. Per the germline V gene, CDR1 is LNHDA and CDR2 is SQIVND (reference sequence). The CDR3 nucleotides read TGTGCCAGTAGTAGAAGCGGGGGCACAGATACGCAGTATTTT. The encoded protein is CASSRSGGTDTQYF.

This clonotype has at least ten counts. This sequence joins TRBV5-1 and TRBJ1-4; 9 bases align to TRBD1. The CDR3 runs 14 residues. Germline trimming cut 4 bases from V and 8 bases from J; bases unmatched to any gene: 6. Germline V gene sequence: CDR1 SGHRS, CDR2 YFSETQ. CDR3 nucleotides: TGCGCCAGCAGCCCGGGACAGGGAAGAGAAAAACTGTTTTTT. Its protein product is CASSPGQGREKLFF.

The sample holds one count of this clonotype. The chain carries TRBV15 and TRBJ2-3; D unclear. Trimming stripped 0 bases from V and 1 base from J, with 8 bases between. In germline, CDR1 is LNHNV, CDR2 YYDKDF (reference sequence). The CDR3 is 15 residues long. CDR3: CATSRDRQRTDTQYF. In nucleotides, the CDR3 is TGTGCCACCAGCAGAGACCGGCAACGCACAGATACGCAGTATTTT.

The chain joins TRBV5-1 to TRBJ2-5; D possibly corresponds to TRBD1 (6 bases). The V end lost 0 bases, the J end lost 7 bases, and 16 bases lay between the germline ends. The germline V gene has CDR1 SGHRS and CDR2 YFSETQ. CDR3 length: 15 residues. As DNA, the CDR3 is TGCGCCAGCAGCTTGGATACAGGGCCACGGGGGACCCAGTACTTC. Translating it yields CASSLDTGPRGTQYF.

The rearrangement links TRBV18 to TRBJ2-4; no clear D. In germline, CDR1 is KGHSH, CDR2 LQKENI. V was clipped by 2 bases and J by 0 bases, with 17 bases between them. The CDR3 has 18 residues. The CDR3 nucleotides are TGTGCCAGCTCACCAATCTTCTCTTCCGGGCTAGCCAAAAACATTCAGTACTTC. It is translated as CASSPIFSSGLAKNIQYF.

This clonotype has just a few counts. The chain uses TRBV10-3 and TRBJ1-1; TRBD1 aligns across 8 bases. The germline V gene encodes CDR1 ENHRY and CDR2 SYGVKD. V shed 6 bases and J 3 bases; nucleotides not matched to a gene: 3. The CDR3 loop spans 13 amino acids. The CDR3 bases are TGTGCCATCAGCAAGGACAGGGACACTGAAGCTTTCTTT. It specifies CAISKDRDTEAFF.

This clonotype was found many times. The rearrangement uses TRBV12-3 or TRBV12-4 and TRBJ2-7; D is perhaps TRBD1 (6 bases). This CDR3 is 15 amino acids long. Trimming removed 3 bases at V and 3 bases at J, with 15 bases between. CDR3 coding DNA: TGTGCCAGCAGTTTCCCACAGGGCCTCAACTACGAGCAGTACTTC. Its protein product is CASSFPQGLNYEQYF.

The chain is built from TRBV5-1 and TRBJ2-1; D may match TRBD1 or TRBD2 (6 bases each). The V end was cut by 6 bases, the J end by 2 bases, with 18 bases between. Germline V lookup: CDR1 SGHRS, CDR2 YFSETQ. CDR3 size: 16 residues. This CDR3 is CASKGGTVAAYNEQFF. The CDR3 bases are TGCGCCAGCAAGGGGGGAACTGTAGCAGCCTACAATGAGCAGTTCTTC.

This clonotype occurred many times. V and J are TRBV10-3 and TRBJ1-5; D is unresolved. The CDR3 sequence is 15 residues long. Germline V gene sequence: CDR1 ENHRY, CDR2 SYGVKD. Trimming left V 3 bases short and J 1 base short, with 10 bases between. Written as DNA, the CDR3 is TGTGCCATCAGTGACAGTCTGGGGAGCAATCAGCCCCAGCATTTT. Residues: CAISDSLGSNQPQHF.